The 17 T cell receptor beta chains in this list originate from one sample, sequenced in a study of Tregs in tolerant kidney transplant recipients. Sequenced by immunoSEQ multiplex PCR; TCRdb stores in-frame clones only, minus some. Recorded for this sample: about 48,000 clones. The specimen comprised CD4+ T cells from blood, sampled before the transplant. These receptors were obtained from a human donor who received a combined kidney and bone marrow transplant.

The sequenced CDR3 bases are TGTGCCAGTAGTATTCAGGGACAGGGAGACTATGGC. Amino acid sequence: CASSIQGQGDYG. The CDR3 reads in full as CASSIQGQGDYGYTF. The J gene is TRBJ1-2, the V gene TRBV19, with 9 bases that match TRBD1. The read falls 3 residues short of the CDR3 end, and the missing part is taken from the germline J gene. J gave up 3 bases and V 3 bases, and 5 bases lay outside the gene matches. This CDR3 is 15 amino acids long. Germline V lookup: CDR1 LNHDA, CDR2 SQIVND (reference sequence). Combining the CDR3 with reference TRBV19 and TRBJ1-2 gives the whole variable domain DGGITQSPKYLFRKEGQNVTLSCEQNLNHDAMYWYRQDPGQGLRLIYYSQIVNDFQKGDIAEGYSVSREKKESFPLTVTSAQKNPTAFYLCASSIQGQGDYGYTFGSGTRLTVV.

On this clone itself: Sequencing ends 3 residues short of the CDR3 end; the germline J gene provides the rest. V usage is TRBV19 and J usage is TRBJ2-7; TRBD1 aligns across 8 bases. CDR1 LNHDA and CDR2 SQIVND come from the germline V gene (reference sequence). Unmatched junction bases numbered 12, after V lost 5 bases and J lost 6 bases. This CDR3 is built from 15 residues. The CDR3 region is CASSSRPGQASEQYF. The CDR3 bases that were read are TGTGCCAGTAGTTCCCGACCGGGACAGGCCTCCGAG.

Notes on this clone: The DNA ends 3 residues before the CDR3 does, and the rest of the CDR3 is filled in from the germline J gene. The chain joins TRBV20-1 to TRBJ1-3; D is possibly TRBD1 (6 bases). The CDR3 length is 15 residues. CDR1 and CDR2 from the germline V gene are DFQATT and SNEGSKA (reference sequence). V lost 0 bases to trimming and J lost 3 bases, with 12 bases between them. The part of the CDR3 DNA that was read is TGCAGTGCTAGAGATACAGGGAAAGGTGGAAACACC. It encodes CSARDTGKGGNT. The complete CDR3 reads CSARDTGKGGNTIYF.

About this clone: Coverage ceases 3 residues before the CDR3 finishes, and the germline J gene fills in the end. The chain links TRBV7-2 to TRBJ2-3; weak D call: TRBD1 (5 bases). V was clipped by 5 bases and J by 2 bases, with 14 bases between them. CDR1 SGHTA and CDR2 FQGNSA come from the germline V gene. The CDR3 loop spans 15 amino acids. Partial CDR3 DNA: TGTGCCAGCAGCCTCAATCCAGGGATCACAGATACG. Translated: CASSLNPGITDT. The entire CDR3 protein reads CASSLNPGITDTQYF.

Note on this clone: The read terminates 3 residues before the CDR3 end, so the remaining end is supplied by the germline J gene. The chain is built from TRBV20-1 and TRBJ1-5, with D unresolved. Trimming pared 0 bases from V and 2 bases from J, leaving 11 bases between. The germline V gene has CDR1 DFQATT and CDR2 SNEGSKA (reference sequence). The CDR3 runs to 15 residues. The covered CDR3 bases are TGCAGTGCTAGAGATCATGTGGGCGGCAATCAGCCC. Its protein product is CSARDHVGGNQP. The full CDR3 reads CSARDHVGGNQPQHF.

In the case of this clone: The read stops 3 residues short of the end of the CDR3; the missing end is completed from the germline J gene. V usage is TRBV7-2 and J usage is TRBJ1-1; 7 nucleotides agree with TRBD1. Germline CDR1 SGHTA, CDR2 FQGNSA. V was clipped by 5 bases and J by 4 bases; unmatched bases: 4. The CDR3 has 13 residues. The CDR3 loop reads CASSTAGGTEAFF. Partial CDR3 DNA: TGTGCCAGCAGCACAGCAGGGGGCACTGAA. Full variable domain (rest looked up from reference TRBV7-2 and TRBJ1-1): GAGVSQSPSNKVTEKGKDVELRCDPISGHTALYWYRQSLGQGLEFLIYFQGNSAPDKSGLPSDRFSAERTGGSVSTLTIQRTQQEDSAVYLCASSTAGGTEAFFGQGTRLTVV.

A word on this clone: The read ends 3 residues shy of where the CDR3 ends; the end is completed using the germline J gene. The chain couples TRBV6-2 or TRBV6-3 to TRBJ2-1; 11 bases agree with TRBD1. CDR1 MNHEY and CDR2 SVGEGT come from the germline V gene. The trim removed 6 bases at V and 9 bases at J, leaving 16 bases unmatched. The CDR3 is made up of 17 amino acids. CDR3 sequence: CASSHWSPGQGVFEQFF. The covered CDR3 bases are TGTGCCAGCAGCCACTGGAGCCCGGGACAGGGGGTTTTTGAG.

The CDR3 sequence is CASSSAGGGYEQYF. The CDR3 bases that were read are TGTGCCAGCAGTAGCGCGGGAGGCGGCTACGAG. The J gene is TRBJ2-7, the V gene TRBV6-2 or TRBV6-3, with 8 bases that match TRBD2. The CDR3 end is not reached by the read, which stops 3 residues before it; the germline J gene fills it in. CDR3 length: 14 residues. Trimming took 5 bases from V and 3 from J; bases not matched to a gene: 6. CDR1 is MNHEY and CDR2 is SVGEGT in the germline V gene.

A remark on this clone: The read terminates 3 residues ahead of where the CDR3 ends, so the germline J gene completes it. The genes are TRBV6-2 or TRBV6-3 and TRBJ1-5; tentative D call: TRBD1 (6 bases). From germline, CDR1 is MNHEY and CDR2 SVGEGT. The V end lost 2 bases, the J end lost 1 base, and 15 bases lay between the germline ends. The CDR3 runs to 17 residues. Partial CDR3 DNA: TGTGCCAGCAGTTACCCATCTTGGGGGCTCAGCAATCAGCCC. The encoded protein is CASSYPSWGLSNQP. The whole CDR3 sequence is CASSYPSWGLSNQPQHF.

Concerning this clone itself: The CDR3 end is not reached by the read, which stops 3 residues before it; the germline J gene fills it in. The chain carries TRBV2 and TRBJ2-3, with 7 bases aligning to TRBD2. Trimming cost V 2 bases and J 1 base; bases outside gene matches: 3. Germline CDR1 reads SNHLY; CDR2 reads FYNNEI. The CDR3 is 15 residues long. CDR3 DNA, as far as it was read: TGTGCCAGCAGTGAATTTGGGGGGGGCACAGATACG. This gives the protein CASSEFGGGTDT. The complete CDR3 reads CASSEFGGGTDTQYF. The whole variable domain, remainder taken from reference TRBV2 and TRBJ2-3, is EPEVTQTPSHQVTQMGQEVILRCVPISNHLYFYWYRQILGQKVEFLVSFYNNEISEKSEIFDDQFSVERPDGSNFTLKIRSTKLEDSAMYFCASSEFGGGTDTQYFGPGTRLTVL.

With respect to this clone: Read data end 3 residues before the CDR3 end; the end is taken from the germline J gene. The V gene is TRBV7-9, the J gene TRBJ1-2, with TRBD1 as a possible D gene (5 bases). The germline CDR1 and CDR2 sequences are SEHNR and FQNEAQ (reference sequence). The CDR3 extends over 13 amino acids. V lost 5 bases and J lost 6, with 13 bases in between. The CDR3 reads CASSPSRGHGYTF. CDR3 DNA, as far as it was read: TGTGCCAGCAGCCCTTCGAGGGGCCATGGC. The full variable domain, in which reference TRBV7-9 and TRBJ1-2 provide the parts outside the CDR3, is DTGVSQNPRHKITKRGQNVTFRCDPISEHNRLYWYRQTLGQGPEFLTYFQNEAQLEKSRLLSDRFSAERPKGSFSTLEIQRTEQGDSAMYLCASSPSRGHGYTFGSGTRLTVV.

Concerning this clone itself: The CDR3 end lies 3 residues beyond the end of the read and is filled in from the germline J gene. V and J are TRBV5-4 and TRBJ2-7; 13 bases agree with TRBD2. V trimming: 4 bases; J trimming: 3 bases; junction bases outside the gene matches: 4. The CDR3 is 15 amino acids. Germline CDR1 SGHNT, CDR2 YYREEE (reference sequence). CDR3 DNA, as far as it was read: TGTGCCAGCAGCCCCGGGACTAGCGGGATCTACGAG. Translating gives CASSPGTSGIYE. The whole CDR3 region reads CASSPGTSGIYEQYF. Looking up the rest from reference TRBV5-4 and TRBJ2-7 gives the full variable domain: ETGVTQSPTHLIKTRGQQVTLRCSSQSGHNTVSWYQQALGQGPQFIFQYYREEENGRGNFPPRFSGLQFPNYSSELNVNALELDDSALYLCASSPGTSGIYEQYFGPGTRLTVT.

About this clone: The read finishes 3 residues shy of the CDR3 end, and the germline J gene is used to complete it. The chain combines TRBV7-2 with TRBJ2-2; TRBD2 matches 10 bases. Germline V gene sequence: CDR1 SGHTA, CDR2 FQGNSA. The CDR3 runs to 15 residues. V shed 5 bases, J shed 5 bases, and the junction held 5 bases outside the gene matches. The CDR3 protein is CASSPSGRDTGELFF. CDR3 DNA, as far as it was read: TGTGCCAGCAGCCCGAGCGGGAGGGATACCGGGGAG.

CDR3 region: CASSPGAAETQYF. The DNA read from the CDR3 is TGTGCCAGCTCACCTGGAGCAGCGGAGACC. The rearrangement joins TRBV18 to TRBJ2-5; D gene ambiguous. The read falls 3 residues short of the CDR3 end, and the missing part is taken from the germline J gene. This CDR3 contains 13 residues. Germline assignment: CDR1 KGHSH and CDR2 LQKENI. Trimming removed 3 bases from V and 5 bases from J, with 10 bases in between.

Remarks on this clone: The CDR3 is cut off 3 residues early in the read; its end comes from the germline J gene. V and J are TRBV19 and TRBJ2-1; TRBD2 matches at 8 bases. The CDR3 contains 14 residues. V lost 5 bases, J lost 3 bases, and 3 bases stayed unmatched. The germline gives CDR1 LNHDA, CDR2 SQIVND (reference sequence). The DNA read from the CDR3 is TGTGCCAGTAGTCGTAGCGGGAACTACAATGAG. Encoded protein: CASSRSGNYNE. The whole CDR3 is CASSRSGNYNEQFF. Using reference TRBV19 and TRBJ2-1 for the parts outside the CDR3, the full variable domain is DGGITQSPKYLFRKEGQNVTLSCEQNLNHDAMYWYRQDPGQGLRLIYYSQIVNDFQKGDIAEGYSVSREKKESFPLTVTSAQKNPTAFYLCASSRSGNYNEQFFGPGTRLTVL.

The CDR3 DNA, read in part, is TGCAGTGCTAGTTTCGGGGGAACGGCAGGCCAGCCC. Its translation is CSASFGGTAGQP. The full CDR3 is CSASFGGTAGQPQHF. This chain links TRBV20-1 with TRBJ1-5; possible D gene TRBD1, 5 bases. The read terminates 3 residues ahead of where the CDR3 ends, so the germline J gene completes it. This CDR3 has 15 amino acids. Per germline, CDR1 DFQATT and CDR2 SNEGSKA (reference sequence). Trimming pared 3 bases from V and 7 bases from J, leaving 19 bases between.

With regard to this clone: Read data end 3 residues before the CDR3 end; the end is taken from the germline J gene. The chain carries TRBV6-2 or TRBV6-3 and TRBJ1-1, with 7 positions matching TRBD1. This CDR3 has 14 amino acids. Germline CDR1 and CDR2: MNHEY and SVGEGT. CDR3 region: CASSYSRQGTEAFF. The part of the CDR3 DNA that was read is TGTGCCAGCAGTTACTCTCGACAGGGCACGGAA.